What follows is one TCR beta chain and its context. This entry comes from a study of identifying expanded T cells in peripheral blood. The trim removed 4 bases at V and 4 bases at J, leaving 10 bases unmatched. This CDR3 is built from 15 residues. Germline V gene lookup returns CDR1 SGHKS and CDR2 YYEKEE (reference sequence). Only in-frame clones appear in the TCRdb table, and some are missing; sequencing was by immunoSEQ multiplex PCR. The sample consists of approximately 90,000 clones, approximately 91% of them appearing once. The chain is built from TRBV5-5 and TRBJ2-7, with 8 positions matching TRBD1. This TCR derives from a person aged 18-69 years in good health. The sequencing input was blood. CDR3 in amino acids: CASSMDRAEFYEQYF. In DNA, the CDR3 is TGTGCCAGCAGCATGGACAGGGCGGAATTTTACGAGCAGTACTTC.